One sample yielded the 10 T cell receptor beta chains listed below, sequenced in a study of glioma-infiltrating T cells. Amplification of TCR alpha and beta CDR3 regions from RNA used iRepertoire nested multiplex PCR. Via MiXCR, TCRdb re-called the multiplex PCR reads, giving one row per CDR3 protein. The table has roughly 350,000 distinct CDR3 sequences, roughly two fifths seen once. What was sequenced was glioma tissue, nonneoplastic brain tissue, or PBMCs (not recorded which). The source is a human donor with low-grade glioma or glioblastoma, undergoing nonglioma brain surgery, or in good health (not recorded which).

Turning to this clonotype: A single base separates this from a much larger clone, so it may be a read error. In DNA, the CDR3 is TGTGCCAGCAGTTATGGCGAAAACACCGGGGAGCTGTCTTTT. Translation gives CASSYGENTGELSF. The chain couples TRBV6-5 to TRBJ2-2; TRBD2 might be the D (5 bases). Germline CDR1 MNHEY, CDR2 SVGAGI. The CDR3 loop spans 14 amino acids.

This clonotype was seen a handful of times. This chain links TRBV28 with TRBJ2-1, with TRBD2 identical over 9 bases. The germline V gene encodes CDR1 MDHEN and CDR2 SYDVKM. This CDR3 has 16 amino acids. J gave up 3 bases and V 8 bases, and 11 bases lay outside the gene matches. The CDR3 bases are TGTGCCAGCCCCCCCCGGCCTAGCGGGGTCTACAATGAGCAGTTCTTC. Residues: CASPPRPSGVYNEQFF.

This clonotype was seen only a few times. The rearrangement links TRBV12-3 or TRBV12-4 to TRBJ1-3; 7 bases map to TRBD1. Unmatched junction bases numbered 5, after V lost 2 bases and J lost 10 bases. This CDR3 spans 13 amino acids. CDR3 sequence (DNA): TGTGCCAGCAGTTTATTAGGGGGCAATACCATATATTTT. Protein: CASSLLGGNTIYF.

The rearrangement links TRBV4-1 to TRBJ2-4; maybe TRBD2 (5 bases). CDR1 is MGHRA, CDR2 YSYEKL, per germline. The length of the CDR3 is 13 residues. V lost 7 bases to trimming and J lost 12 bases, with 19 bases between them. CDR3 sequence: CASIRDGGSAQYF. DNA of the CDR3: TGCGCCAGCATCCGAGACGGAGGATCGGCTCAGTACTTC.

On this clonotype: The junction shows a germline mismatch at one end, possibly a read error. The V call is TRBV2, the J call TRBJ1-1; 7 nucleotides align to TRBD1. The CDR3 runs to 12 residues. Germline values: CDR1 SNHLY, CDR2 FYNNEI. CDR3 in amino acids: CATEQGNTGAFF. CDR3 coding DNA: TGTGCCACCGAACAGGGGAACACTGGAGCTTTCTTT.

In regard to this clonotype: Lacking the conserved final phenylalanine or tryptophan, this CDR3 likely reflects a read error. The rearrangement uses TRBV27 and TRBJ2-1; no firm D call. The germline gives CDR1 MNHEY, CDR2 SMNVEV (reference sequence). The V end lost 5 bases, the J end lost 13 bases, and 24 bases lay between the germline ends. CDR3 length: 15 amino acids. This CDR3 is CASSPSAVAPETQFL. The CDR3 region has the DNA TGTGCCAGCAGTCCGTCCGCGGTTGCCCCAGAGACCCAGTTCTTA.

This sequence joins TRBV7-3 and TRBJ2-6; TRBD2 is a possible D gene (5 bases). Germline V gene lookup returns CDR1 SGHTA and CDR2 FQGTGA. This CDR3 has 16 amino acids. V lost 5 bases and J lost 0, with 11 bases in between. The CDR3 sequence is CASSPGIFSGANVLTF. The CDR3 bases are TGTGCCAGCAGCCCGGGAATATTCTCTGGGGCCAACGTCCTGACTTTC. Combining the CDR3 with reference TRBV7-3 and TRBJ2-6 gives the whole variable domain GAGVSQTPSNKVTEKGKYVELRCDPISGHTALYWYRQSLGQGPEFLIYFQGTGAADDSGLPNDRFFAVRPEGSVSTLKIQRTERGDSAVYLCASSPGIFSGANVLTFGAGSRLTVL.

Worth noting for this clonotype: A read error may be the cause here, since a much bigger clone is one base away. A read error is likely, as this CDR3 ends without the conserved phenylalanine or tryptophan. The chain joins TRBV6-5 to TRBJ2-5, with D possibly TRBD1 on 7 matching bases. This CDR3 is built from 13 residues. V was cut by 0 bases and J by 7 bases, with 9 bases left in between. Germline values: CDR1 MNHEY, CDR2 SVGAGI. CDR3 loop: CASSYSRGATQYL. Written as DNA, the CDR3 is TGTGCCAGCAGTTACTCCAGGGGGGCGACCCAGTACCTC.

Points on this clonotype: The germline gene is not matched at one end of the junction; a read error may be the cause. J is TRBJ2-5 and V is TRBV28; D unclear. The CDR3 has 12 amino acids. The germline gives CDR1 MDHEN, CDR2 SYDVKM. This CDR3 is CASSPHVRTRYF. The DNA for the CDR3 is TGTGCCAGCAGTCCCCACGTCAGGACCCGGTACTTC.

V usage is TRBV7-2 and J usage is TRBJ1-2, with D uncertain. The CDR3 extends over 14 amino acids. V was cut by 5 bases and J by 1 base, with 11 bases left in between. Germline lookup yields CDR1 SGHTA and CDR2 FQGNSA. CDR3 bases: TGTGCCAGCAGCCCGGCAGCGTTTAACTATGGCTACACCTTC. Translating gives CASSPAAFNYGYTF.